The clone carrying this T cell receptor beta chain has a count of ten or more. The data were obtained in a study of regulatory T cells in long-lasting Graves disease. Overall study: Persistent cases took antithyroid drugs over 5 years and stayed TSH receptor antibody positive.

Described time point: persistent/refractory GD, antithyroid drugs over 5 years with positive TRAb. After RNA was extracted from PBMCs, the TCR library was made from it. Assembly of TCR beta libraries relied on iRepertoire HTBI primers together with Arm-PCR of CDR3 regions. TCRdb reanalysed the multiplex PCR reads using MiXCR and keeps one entry per CDR3 protein. In the table there are over 350,000 distinct CDR3 sequences, under 25% of which are singletons. The material sequenced was peripheral blood mononuclear cells (PBMCs), taken when the disease was refractory, from a patient treated with antithyroid drugs. The receptor was isolated from a female donor with Graves disease.

The CDR3, as DNA: TGTGCCAGCAGTGTTGGAGGGGTAGTAAACAATCAGCCCCAGCATTTT. Its translation is CASSVGGVVNNQPQHF. The chain is built from TRBV2 and TRBJ1-5; D perhaps matches TRBD1 (5 bases). Trimming shortened V by 4 bases and J by 3 bases, and 16 bases separated the two germline ends. Germline CDR1 and CDR2: SNHLY and FYNNEI. The length of the CDR3 is 16 residues.